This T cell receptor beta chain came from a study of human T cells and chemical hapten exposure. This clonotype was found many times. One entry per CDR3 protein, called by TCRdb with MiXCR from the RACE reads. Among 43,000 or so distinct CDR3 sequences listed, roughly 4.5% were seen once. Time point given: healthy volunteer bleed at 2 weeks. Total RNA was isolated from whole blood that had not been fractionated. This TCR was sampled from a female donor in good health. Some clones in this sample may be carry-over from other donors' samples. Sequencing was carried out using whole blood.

The CDR3, as DNA: TGCAGTGCACCAAGACCTCCCCTAGGAGAGGTTGGTTCCTCAGATACGCAGTATTTT. As protein: CSAPRPPLGEVGSSDTQYF. The chain links TRBV20-1 to TRBJ2-3; unclear D gene. Per germline, CDR1 DFQATT and CDR2 SNEGSKA (reference sequence). The CDR3 is made up of 19 amino acids. Trimming cost V 6 bases and J 4 bases, with 32 bases left between them.